This T cell receptor beta chain was observed in a study of T cell responses to AZD1222 COVID-19 vaccine. Trimming removed 0 bases from V and 3 bases from J; junction bases left unmatched: 5. The CDR3 loop spans 15 amino acids. Germline V gene data show CDR1 as SGHNT and CDR2 as YYREEE (reference sequence). Notes on this clone: Its antigen is unknown.

Study-wide results and caveats: Recipients of AZD1222 seropositive at baseline numbered only six or seven. Among vaccine-associated CD4 TCRs, coverage spanned spike, with dominance at 160-218 and 743-854. Nearly half of the spike-specific TCRs reportedly recognize variant regions that carry no mutations. The repertoires were collected only after the peak T cell response.

Libraries were prepared by immunoSEQ multiplex PCR; TCRdb keeps only in-frame clonotypes and omits some of them. The table records under 150,000 clones, about 90% of them present only once. This chain joins TRBV5-4 and TRBJ2-7, with TRBD1 matching over 8 bases. The sequenced sample was peripheral blood, obtained 28 days after the second AZD1222 dose. The sequence came from an adult who received the AZD1222 COVID-19 vaccine. The CDR3 DNA reads as TGTGCCAGCAGCTTGGGACAGGGGATGCGCTACGAGCAGTACTTC. This encodes CASSLGQGMRYEQYF.